Listed below are T cell receptor beta chains from one sample, sequenced in a study of shared clonotypes between healthy human individuals. Clones were read by immunoSEQ multiplex PCR, and TCRdb kept only the in-frame ones, dropping some. The data hold 2,500,000 or so clones, with roughly 92% observed a single time. Sequences were obtained from naive CD4+ T cells sorted from blood. The receptors were sampled from a man in his late teens or twenties in good health. CDR3s include the opening cysteine and the closing phenylalanine or tryptophan.

TRBJ1-1 TRBV13 CASSLDLQGSTEAFF
TRBJ2-3 TRBV11-2 CASSHFGSGETPQSDTQYF
TRBJ2-7 TRBV27 CASSLSRDRAEQYF
TRBJ2-6 TRBV27 CASSFEGSGANVLTF
TRBJ1-1 TRBV7-9 CASSLDGAAEAFF
TRBJ1-6 TRBV18 CASSSDDYNSPLHF
TRBJ1-5 TRBV2 CASSSLGSNQPQHF
TRBJ2-2 TRBV7-2 CASSLQGGLSTGELFF
TRBJ2-3 TRBV5-4 CASSLWLAGNTQYF
TRBJ1-2 TRBV30 CAWKSGPGYTF
TRBJ1-2 TRBV28 CASSPGGGQGEYGYTF
TRBJ2-7 TRBV11-2 CASSSRRSPSGNSYEQYF
TRBJ2-2 TRBV25-1 CASTRRTGELFF
TRBJ2-1 TRBV7-2 CASSLAATGGLNEQFF
TRBJ1-2 TRBV10-3 CAISEGQSYGYTF
TRBJ2-1 TRBV10-1 CASSDSSLGSYNEQFF
TRBJ1-2 TRBV6-6 CASSSDIYGYTF
TRBJ2-5 TRBV9 CASSGGLAGYQETQYF
TRBJ1-2 TRBV7-2 CASSLGHAFGDTF
TRBJ2-7 TRBV19 CASSRTGVSIYEQYF
TRBJ2-5 TRBV30 CAWTPGTLGYETQYF
TRBJ2-7 TRBV5-1 CASSLGGPGMEQYF
TRBJ1-6 TRBV30 CAWSVLGGQANSPLHF
TRBJ2-1 TRBV5-4 CASSRRDTNLNNEQFF
TRBJ1-2 TRBV27 CASSFRAGDGYTF
TRBJ2-7 TRBV9 CASSAGGDSYFQYF
TRBJ2-3 TRBV18 CASSGDTDTQYF
TRBJ1-4 TRBV11-2 CASSLVMWEKLFF
TRBJ2-3 TRBV10-3 CAISESGVAVAGDTQYF
TRBJ2-7 TRBV19 CASSIARERYEQYF
TRBJ1-4 TRBV29-1 CSVEDRETNEKLFF
TRBJ1-6 TRBV13 CASSPNRVSYNSPLHF
TRBJ2-7 TRBV6-1 CASSGSATYEQYF
TRBJ1-3 TRBV7-2 CASSWTGSGNTIYF
TRBJ2-5 TRBV21-1 CASSNRDPPGETQYF
TRBJ1-5 TRBV5-8 CASSLALGGSNQPQHF
TRBJ1-3 TRBV19 CASSISTGGGNTIYF
TRBJ1-6 TRBV6-5 CASSRDSGNSPLHF
TRBJ2-7 TRBV5-1 CASSLSGTGTGKFYEQYF
TRBJ2-4 TRBV4-1 CASSQGGPVLRGQNIQYF
TRBJ1-5 TRBV6-1 CASSWGDQPQHF
TRBJ1-4 TRBV9 CASSPYEGAWEKLFF
TRBJ2-1 TRBV5-1 CASSPDPGLAGPEQFF
TRBJ1-1 TRBV7-9 CASSLLQGNTEAFF
TRBJ1-6 TRBV19 CASSIEDGRGNSPLHF
TRBJ1-1 TRBV7-9 CASSLGQENTEAFF
TRBJ1-5 TRBV5-6 CASSNGQAGNQPQHF
TRBJ2-2 TRBV18 CASSSGQGQGGELFF
TRBJ2-7 TRBV10-3 CAISESRQVSYEQYF
TRBJ1-1 TRBV5-1 CASSLGQGFGTEAFF
TRBJ2-3 TRBV5-1 CASSYAGGTDTQYF